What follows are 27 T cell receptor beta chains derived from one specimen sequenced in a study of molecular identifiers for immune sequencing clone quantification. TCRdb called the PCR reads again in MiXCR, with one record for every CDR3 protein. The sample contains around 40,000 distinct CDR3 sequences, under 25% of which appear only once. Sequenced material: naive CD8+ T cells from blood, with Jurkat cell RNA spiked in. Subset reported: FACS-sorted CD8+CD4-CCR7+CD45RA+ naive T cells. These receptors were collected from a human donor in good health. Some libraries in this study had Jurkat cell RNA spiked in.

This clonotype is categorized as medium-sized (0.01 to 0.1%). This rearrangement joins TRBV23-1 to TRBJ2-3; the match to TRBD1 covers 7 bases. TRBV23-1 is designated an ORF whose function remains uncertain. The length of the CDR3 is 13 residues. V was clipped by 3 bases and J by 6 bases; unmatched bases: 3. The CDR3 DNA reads TGCGCCAGCAGTCACCCGGACAGGGATACGCAGTATTTT. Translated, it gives CASSHPDRDTQYF.

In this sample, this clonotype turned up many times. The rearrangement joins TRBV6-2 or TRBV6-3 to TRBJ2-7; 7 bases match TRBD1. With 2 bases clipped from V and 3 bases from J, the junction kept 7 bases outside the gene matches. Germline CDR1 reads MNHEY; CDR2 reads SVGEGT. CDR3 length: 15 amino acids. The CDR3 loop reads CASSYGGQAGYEQYF. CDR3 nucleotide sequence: TGTGCCAGCAGTTACGGAGGACAGGCCGGCTACGAGCAGTACTTC.

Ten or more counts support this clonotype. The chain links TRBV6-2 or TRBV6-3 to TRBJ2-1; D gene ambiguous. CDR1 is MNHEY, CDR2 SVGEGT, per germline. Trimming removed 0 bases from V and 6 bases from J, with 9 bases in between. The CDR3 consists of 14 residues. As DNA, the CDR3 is TGTGCCAGCAGTTACTCTAGAACGGGCAATGAGCAGTTCTTC. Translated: CASSYSRTGNEQFF.

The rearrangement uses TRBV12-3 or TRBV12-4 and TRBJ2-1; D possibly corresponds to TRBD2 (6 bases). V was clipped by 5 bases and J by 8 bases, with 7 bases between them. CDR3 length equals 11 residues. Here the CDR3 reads CASSPSDEQFF. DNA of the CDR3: TGTGCCAGCAGTCCTAGCGATGAGCAGTTCTTC.

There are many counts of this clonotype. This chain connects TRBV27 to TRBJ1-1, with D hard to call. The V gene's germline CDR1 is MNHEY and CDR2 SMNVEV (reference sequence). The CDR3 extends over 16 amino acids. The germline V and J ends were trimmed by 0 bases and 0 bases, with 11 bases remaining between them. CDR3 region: CASSLSFEHLNTEAFF. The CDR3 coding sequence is TGTGCCAGCAGTTTATCCTTCGAACATCTGAACACTGAAGCTTTCTTT.

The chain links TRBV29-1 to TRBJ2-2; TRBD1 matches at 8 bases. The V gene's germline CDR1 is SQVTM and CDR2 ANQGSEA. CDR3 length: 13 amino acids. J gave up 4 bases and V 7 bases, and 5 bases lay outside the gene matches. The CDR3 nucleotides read TGCAGCGGGACAGGGAAGGCCACCGGGGAGCTGTTTTTT. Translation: CSGTGKATGELFF.

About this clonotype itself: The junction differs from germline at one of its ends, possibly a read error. CDR3 residues: CASSEARLNTGAFF. CDR3 DNA: TGTGCCAGCAGTGAAGCGCGCCTGAACACTGGAGCTTTCTTT. This chain links TRBV2 with TRBJ1-1; D ambiguous. This CDR3 comprises 14 residues. CDR1 is SNHLY and CDR2 is FYNNEI in the germline V gene. The full variable domain, rest sourced from reference TRBV2 and TRBJ1-1, is EPEVTQTPSHQVTQMGQEVILRCVPISNHLYFYWYRQILGQKVEFLVSFYNNEISEKSEIFDDQFSVERPDGSNFTLKIRSTKLEDSAMYFCASSEARLNTGAFFGQGTRLTVV.

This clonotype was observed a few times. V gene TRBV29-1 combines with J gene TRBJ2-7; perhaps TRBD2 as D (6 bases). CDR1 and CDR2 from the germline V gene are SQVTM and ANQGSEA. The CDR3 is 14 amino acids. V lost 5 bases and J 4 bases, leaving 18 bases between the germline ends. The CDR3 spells CSVFGGETFYEQYF. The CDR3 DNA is TGCAGCGTTTTCGGCGGGGAAACCTTTTACGAGCAGTACTTC.

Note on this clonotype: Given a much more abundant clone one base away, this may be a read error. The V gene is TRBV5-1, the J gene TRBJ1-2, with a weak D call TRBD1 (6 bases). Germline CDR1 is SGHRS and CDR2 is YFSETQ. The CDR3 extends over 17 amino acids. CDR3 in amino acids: CAGSSRGHQITNYGYTF. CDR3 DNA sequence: TGCGCCGGCAGCAGCCGGGGACACCAGATAACTAACTATGGCTACACCTTC.

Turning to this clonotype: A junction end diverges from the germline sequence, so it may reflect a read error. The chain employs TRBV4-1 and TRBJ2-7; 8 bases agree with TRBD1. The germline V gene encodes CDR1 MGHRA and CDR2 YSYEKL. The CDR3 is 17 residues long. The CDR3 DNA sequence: TGCGCCAGCGGCCAAGAAACCCCGACAGGGGCCTCCTACGAGCAGTACTTC. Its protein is CASGQETPTGASYEQYF.

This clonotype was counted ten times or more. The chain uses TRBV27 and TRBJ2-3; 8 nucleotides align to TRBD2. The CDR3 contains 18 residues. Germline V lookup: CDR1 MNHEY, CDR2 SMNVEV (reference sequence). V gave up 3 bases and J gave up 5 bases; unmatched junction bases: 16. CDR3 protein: CASSFLRPGGAGGDTQYF. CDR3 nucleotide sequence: TGTGCCAGCAGTTTTCTGCGTCCGGGGGGGGCTGGTGGAGATACGCAGTATTTT.

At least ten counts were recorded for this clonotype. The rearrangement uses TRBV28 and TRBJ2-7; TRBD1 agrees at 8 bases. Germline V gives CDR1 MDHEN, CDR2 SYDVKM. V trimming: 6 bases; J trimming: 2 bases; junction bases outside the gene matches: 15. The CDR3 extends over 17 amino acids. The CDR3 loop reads CASSKRPPGQEPYEQYF. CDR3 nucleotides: TGTGCCAGCAGCAAAAGGCCCCCGGGACAGGAGCCCTACGAGCAGTACTTC.

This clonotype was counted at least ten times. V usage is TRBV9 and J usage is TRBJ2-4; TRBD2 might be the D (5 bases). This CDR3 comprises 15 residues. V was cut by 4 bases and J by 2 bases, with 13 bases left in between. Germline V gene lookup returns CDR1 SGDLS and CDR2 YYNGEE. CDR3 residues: CASSSSGLSKNIQYF. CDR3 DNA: TGTGCCAGCAGCTCGTCGGGGTTGTCCAAAAACATTCAGTACTTC.

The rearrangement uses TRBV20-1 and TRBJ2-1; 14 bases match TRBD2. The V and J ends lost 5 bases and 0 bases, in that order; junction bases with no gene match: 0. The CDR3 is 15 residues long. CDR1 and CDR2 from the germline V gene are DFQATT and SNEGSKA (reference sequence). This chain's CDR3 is CSAGTSGSSYNEQFF. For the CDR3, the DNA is TGCAGTGCTGGGACTAGCGGGAGCTCCTACAATGAGCAGTTCTTC.

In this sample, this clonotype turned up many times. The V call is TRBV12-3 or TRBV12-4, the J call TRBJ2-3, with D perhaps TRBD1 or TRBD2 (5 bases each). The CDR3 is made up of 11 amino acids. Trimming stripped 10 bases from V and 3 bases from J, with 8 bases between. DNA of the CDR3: TGTGCCACCGAGGGGACAGATACGCAGTATTTT. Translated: CATEGTDTQYF.

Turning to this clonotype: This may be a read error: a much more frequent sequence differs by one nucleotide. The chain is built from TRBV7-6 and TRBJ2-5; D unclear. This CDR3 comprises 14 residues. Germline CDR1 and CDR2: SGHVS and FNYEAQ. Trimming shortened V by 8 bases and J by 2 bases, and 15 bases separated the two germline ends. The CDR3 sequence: CASVSSPGQETQYF. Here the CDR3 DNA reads TGTGCCAGCGTAAGCTCCCCAGGTCAAGAGACCCAGTACTTC.

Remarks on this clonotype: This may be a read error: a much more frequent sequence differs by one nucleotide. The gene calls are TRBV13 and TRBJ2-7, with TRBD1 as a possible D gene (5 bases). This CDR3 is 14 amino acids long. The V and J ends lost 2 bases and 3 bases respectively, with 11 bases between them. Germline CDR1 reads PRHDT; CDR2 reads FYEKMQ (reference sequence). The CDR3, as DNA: TGTGCCAGCAGCTTAAAGCACAGGAGCTACGAGCAGTACTTC. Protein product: CASSLKHRSYEQYF.

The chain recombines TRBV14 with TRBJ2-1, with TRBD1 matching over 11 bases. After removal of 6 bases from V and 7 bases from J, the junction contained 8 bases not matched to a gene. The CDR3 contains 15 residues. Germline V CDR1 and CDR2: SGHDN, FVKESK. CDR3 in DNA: TGTGCCAGCAGTTACAGTGGGACAGGGGGGAATGAGCAGTTCTTC. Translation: CASSYSGTGGNEQFF.

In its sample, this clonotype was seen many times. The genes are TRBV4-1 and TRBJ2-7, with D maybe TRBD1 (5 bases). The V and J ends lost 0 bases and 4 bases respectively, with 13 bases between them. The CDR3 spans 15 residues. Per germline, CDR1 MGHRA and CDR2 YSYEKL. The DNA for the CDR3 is TGCGCCAGCAGCCAAGATGAAGGGGCTGGATACGAGCAGTACTTC. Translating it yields CASSQDEGAGYEQYF.

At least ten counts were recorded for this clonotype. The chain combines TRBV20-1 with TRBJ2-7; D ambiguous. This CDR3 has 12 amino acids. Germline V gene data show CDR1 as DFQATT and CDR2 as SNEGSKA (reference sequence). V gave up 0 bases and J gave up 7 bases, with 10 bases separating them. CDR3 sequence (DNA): TGCAGTGCTAGAGATTTAACGGAGGAGCAGTACTTC. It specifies CSARDLTEEQYF.

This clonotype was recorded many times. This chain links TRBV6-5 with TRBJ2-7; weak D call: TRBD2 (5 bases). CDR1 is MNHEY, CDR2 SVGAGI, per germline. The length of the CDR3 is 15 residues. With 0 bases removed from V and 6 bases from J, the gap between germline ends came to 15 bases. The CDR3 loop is CASSYSTVGGSEQYF. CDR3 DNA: TGTGCCAGCAGTTACTCGACGGTCGGTGGGAGCGAGCAGTACTTC.

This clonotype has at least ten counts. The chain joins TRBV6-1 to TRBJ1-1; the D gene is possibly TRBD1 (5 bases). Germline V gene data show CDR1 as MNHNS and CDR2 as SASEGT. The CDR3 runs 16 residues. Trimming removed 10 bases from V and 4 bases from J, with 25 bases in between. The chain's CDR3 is CATPGKPGRRITEAFF. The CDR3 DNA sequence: TGTGCCACCCCAGGGAAGCCGGGCCGTAGGATCACTGAAGCTTTCTTT.

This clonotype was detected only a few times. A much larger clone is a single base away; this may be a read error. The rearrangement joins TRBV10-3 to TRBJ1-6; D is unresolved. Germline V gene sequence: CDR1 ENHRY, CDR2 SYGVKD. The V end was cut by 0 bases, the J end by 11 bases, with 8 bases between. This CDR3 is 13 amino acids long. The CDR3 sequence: CAISESGSPPLHF. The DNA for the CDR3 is TGTGCCATCAGTGAGTCGGGGAGTCCACCCCTCCACTTT.

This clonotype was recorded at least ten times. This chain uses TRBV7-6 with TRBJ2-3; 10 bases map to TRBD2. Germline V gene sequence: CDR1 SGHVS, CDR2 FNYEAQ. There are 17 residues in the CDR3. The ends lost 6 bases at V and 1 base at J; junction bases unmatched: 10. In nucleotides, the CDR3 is TGTGCCAGCAGTTCTCCCCAGCTAGCGGGAGGCACAGATACGCAGTATTTT. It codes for CASSSPQLAGGTDTQYF.

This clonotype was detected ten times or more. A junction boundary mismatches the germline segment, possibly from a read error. DNA for the CDR3: TGCAGCGTCCCGGGGGACCTTTTT. Translating gives CSVPGDLF. The rearrangement joins TRBV29-1 to TRBJ2-3; the D gene is possibly TRBD2 (6 bases). This CDR3 region has 8 residues. CDR1 and CDR2 (germline): SQVTM, ANQGSEA.

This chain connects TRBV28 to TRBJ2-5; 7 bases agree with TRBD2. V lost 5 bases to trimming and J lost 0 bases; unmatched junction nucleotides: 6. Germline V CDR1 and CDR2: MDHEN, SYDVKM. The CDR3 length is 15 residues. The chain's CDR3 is CASSQRDSHQETQYF. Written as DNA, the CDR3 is TGTGCCAGCAGTCAGCGGGACTCCCACCAAGAGACCCAGTACTTC.

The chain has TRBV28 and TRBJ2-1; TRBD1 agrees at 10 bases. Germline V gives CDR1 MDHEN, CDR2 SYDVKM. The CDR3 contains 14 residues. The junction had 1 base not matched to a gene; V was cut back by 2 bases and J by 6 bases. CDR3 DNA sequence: TGTGCCAGCAGTTTAGGGACAGGGGTCAATGAGCAGTTCTTC. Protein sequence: CASSLGTGVNEQFF.